This T cell receptor beta chain appears in the sequencing data of a study of human T cells and chemical hapten exposure. General study points: Once DPC sensitization occurred, TCRs above 1 in 1000 frequency showed no change. As patch test score rose, PT1 expanded TCR counts tended to rise as well.

This CDR3 comprises 15 residues. V was clipped by 1 base and J by 6 bases; unmatched bases: 5. Germline lookup yields CDR1 LGHNA and CDR2 YNFKEQ. This clonotype was counted a few times. Antigen specificity is unknown. TCRdb fed the RACE reads into MiXCR, producing one record per CDR3 protein. The sample carries some 110,000 distinct CDR3 sequences, approximately 11% recorded once. The time point denotes: patch test 3, about 24 weeks after DPC sensitization. The treatment was: therapeutic diphenylcyclopropenone sensitization with weekly scalp DPC. RNA extraction used unfractionated whole blood as the source of total RNA.

The V call is TRBV4-2, the J call TRBJ2-2; 7 nucleotides line up with TRBD1. The source was whole blood, collected in connection with sensitization to the hapten diphenylcyclopropenone (DPC). The source is a woman in her fifties or sixties with alopecia areata. Some clones in this sample may be carry-over from other donors' samples. The CDR3 DNA follows: TGTGCCAGCAGCCAAGGAGACAGGGATGCCGGGGAGCTGTTTTTT. Residues: CASSQGDRDAGELFF.